This is a list of T cell receptor beta chains from one sample in a study of patients and donors after allogeneic stem cell transplantation. TCRdb reprocessed the RT-PCR reads with MiXCR, giving one entry per CDR3 protein. The table has about 110,000 distinct CDR3 sequences, approximately 35% seen once. What was sequenced was blood, either unsorted or a sorted T cell fraction (not recorded which). All receptors come from a human donor who was either an allogeneic HSCT recipient or a stem cell or donor lymphocyte infusion donor (not recorded which). It is not recorded whose cells these are; they may come from a transplant donor. Both conserved end residues are part of each CDR3. A D gene is named only where the DNA matches it firmly. Not every row has a clone size; where given, it reads once, few, many or a size class.

CDR3 length: 13
V gene: TRBV20-1
D gene: TRBD2
J gene: TRBJ2-1
clone size: NA
CDR3 DNA: TGCAGTGCTCTCACTAGCGTTTACAATGAGCAGTTCTTC
CDR3 protein: CSALTSVYNEQFF

CDR3 length: 11
V gene: TRBV20-1
D gene: TRBD1
J gene: TRBJ1-1
clone size: NA
CDR3 DNA: TGCAGTGCAAACCCGGGACAGCTGGCTTTCTTT
CDR3 protein: CSANPGQLAFF

CDR3 length: 17
V gene: TRBV29-1
D gene: TRBD1
J gene: TRBJ2-4
clone size: few
CDR3 DNA: TGCAGCGTTAAAACAGGGGGAGGCATCTCAGCCAAAAACATTCAGTACTTC
CDR3 protein: CSVKTGGGISAKNIQYF

CDR3 length: 15
V gene: TRBV20-1
D gene: TRBD1
J gene: TRBJ1-1
clone size: NA
CDR3 DNA: TGCAGTGCAATGCCCCTGGGACAGGGGCACACTGAAGCTTTCTTT
CDR3 protein: CSAMPLGQGHTEAFF

CDR3 length: 14
V gene: TRBV4-2
D gene: NA
J gene: TRBJ1-2
clone size: NA
CDR3 DNA: TGTGCCAGCAGCCAAGGTCGAAGAAACTATGGCTACACCTTC
CDR3 protein: CASSQGRRNYGYTF

CDR3 length: 12
V gene: TRBV12-3/TRBV12-4
D gene: NA
J gene: TRBJ1-4
clone size: few
CDR3 DNA: TGTGCCAGCAGTTTATGGCGTGAAAAACTGTTTTTT
CDR3 protein: CASSLWREKLFF

CDR3 length: 14
V gene: TRBV29-1
D gene: TRBD1
J gene: TRBJ1-4
clone size: few
CDR3 DNA: TGCAGCGTTAGCTCAGGGGGCCGTGGAGAAAAACTGTTTTTT
CDR3 protein: CSVSSGGRGEKLFF

CDR3 length: 17
V gene: TRBV28
D gene: NA
J gene: TRBJ1-5
clone size: NA
CDR3 DNA: TGTGCCAGCAGTTTATCGGATCCGGCCGGGCTCAATCAGCCCCAGCATTTT
CDR3 protein: CASSLSDPAGLNQPQHF

CDR3 length: 13
V gene: TRBV12-3/TRBV12-4
D gene: NA
J gene: TRBJ2-2
clone size: NA
CDR3 DNA: TGTGCCAGCAGTTTAAAGACATCCGGGGAGCTGTTTTTT
CDR3 protein: CASSLKTSGELFF

CDR3 length: 14
V gene: TRBV28
D gene: NA
J gene: TRBJ2-1
clone size: NA
CDR3 DNA: TGTGCCAGCAGTCCTCACGGACTTTACAATGAGCAGTTCTTC
CDR3 protein: CASSPHGLYNEQFF

CDR3 length: 12
V gene: TRBV20-1
D gene: NA
J gene: TRBJ1-5
clone size: NA
CDR3 DNA: TGCAGTGCTACCACAGAGAATCAGCCCCAGCATTTT
CDR3 protein: CSATTENQPQHF

CDR3 length: 14
V gene: TRBV4-3
D gene: NA
J gene: TRBJ1-5
clone size: few
CDR3 DNA: TGCGCCAGCAGCCAAGATTTGAGCAATCAGCCCCAGCATTTT
CDR3 protein: CASSQDLSNQPQHF

CDR3 length: 15
V gene: TRBV4-2
D gene: NA
J gene: TRBJ1-1
clone size: NA
CDR3 DNA: TGTGCCAGCAGCCAAGGAGGGGGAGTGGACACTGAAGCTTTCTTT
CDR3 protein: CASSQGGGVDTEAFF

CDR3 length: 13
V gene: TRBV7-9
D gene: NA
J gene: TRBJ1-1
clone size: few
CDR3 DNA: TGTGCCAGCAGCTTATCGGCCCTCACTGAAGCTTTCTTT
CDR3 protein: CASSLSALTEAFF

CDR3 length: 13
V gene: TRBV20-1
D gene: TRBD1
J gene: TRBJ1-6
clone size: few
CDR3 DNA: TGCAGTGCTCTGGACAGGGACAATTCACCCCTCCACTTT
CDR3 protein: CSALDRDNSPLHF

CDR3 length: 15
V gene: TRBV6-2/TRBV6-3
D gene: NA
J gene: TRBJ1-5
clone size: NA
CDR3 DNA: TGTGCCAGCAGTCCCAATCAGGGGACCCATCAGCCCCAGCATTTT
CDR3 protein: CASSPNQGTHQPQHF

CDR3 length: 15
V gene: TRBV4-3
D gene: NA
J gene: TRBJ2-1
clone size: many
CDR3 DNA: TGCGCCAGCAGCCAAGAGGCCGGCCTCTACAATGAGCAGTTCTTC
CDR3 protein: CASSQEAGLYNEQFF

CDR3 length: 14
V gene: TRBV2
D gene: TRBD1
J gene: TRBJ2-7
clone size: few
CDR3 DNA: TGTGCCAGCAGCGGGACAGGTCGGGGGTACGAGCAGTACTTC
CDR3 protein: CASSGTGRGYEQYF

CDR3 length: 15
V gene: TRBV7-2
D gene: TRBD2
J gene: TRBJ2-5
clone size: NA
CDR3 DNA: TGTGCCAGCAGCTTAGTCACTAGCGGGATTGAGACCCAGTACTTC
CDR3 protein: CASSLVTSGIETQYF

CDR3 length: 11
V gene: TRBV25-1
D gene: NA
J gene: TRBJ1-1
clone size: many
CDR3 DNA: TGTGCCAGCAGGACATACACTGAAGCTTTCTTT
CDR3 protein: CASRTYTEAFF

CDR3 length: 13
V gene: TRBV6-2/TRBV6-3
D gene: NA
J gene: TRBJ1-1
clone size: NA
CDR3 DNA: TGTGCCAGCAGTACCGGGGTGTATCGGGAAGCTTTCTTT
CDR3 protein: CASSTGVYREAFF

CDR3 length: 15
V gene: TRBV10-3
D gene: TRBD2
J gene: TRBJ2-1
clone size: few
CDR3 DNA: TGTGCCACCACCCTGGGGCTAGCGGCCTACAATGAGCAGTTCTTC
CDR3 protein: CATTLGLAAYNEQFF

CDR3 length: 15
V gene: TRBV20-1
D gene: TRBD1
J gene: TRBJ1-5
clone size: few
CDR3 DNA: TGCAGTGCCGCGACAGGGCCCATCCCCTCTCAGCCCCAGCATTTT
CDR3 protein: CSAATGPIPSQPQHF

CDR3 length: 14
V gene: TRBV10-1
D gene: NA
J gene: TRBJ1-4
clone size: NA
CDR3 DNA: TGCGCCAGCAGTCCTGGACCGCGTAATGAAAAACTGTTTTTT
CDR3 protein: CASSPGPRNEKLFF

CDR3 length: 18
V gene: TRBV10-3
D gene: NA
J gene: TRBJ2-1
clone size: few
CDR3 DNA: TGTGCCATCAGACCCCTTGGCGGACCGGCCCGGACCTACAATGAGCAGTTCTTC
CDR3 protein: CAIRPLGGPARTYNEQFF

CDR3 length: 13
V gene: TRBV29-1
D gene: NA
J gene: TRBJ2-1
clone size: NA
CDR3 DNA: TGCAGCGTTGAGCGGGATGCCCACGGTGAGCAGTTCTTC
CDR3 protein: CSVERDAHGEQFF

CDR3 length: 15
V gene: TRBV28
D gene: NA
J gene: TRBJ2-2
clone size: NA
CDR3 DNA: TGTGCCAGCAGAACGACTAGATCGAACACCGGGGAGCTGTTTTTT
CDR3 protein: CASRTTRSNTGELFF

CDR3 length: 12
V gene: TRBV12-3/TRBV12-4
D gene: NA
J gene: TRBJ2-7
clone size: NA
CDR3 DNA: TGTGCCAGCAGTTTTAGCAGCGGCGAGCAGTACTTC
CDR3 protein: CASSFSSGEQYF

CDR3 length: 16
V gene: TRBV4-2
D gene: TRBD2
J gene: TRBJ2-7
clone size: NA
CDR3 DNA: TGTGCCAGCAGCCGATCCTTAGCGGGAGGCTCCTACGAGCAGTACTTC
CDR3 protein: CASSRSLAGGSYEQYF

CDR3 length: 20
V gene: TRBV29-1
D gene: TRBD2
J gene: TRBJ2-1
clone size: NA
CDR3 DNA: TGCAGCGTTGTCCCTAAAGAGGGCGGGAGGAAACTGGGCTCCTACAATGAGCAGTTCTTC
CDR3 protein: CSVVPKEGGRKLGSYNEQFF

CDR3 length: 13
V gene: TRBV14
D gene: NA
J gene: TRBJ2-1
clone size: NA
CDR3 DNA: TGTGCCAGCAGCCACATGCTAGGCAATGAGCAGTTCTTC
CDR3 protein: CASSHMLGNEQFF

CDR3 length: 11
V gene: TRBV20-1
D gene: NA
J gene: TRBJ1-3
clone size: few
CDR3 DNA: TGCAGTGCTAGTAGGGGAAACACCATATATTTT
CDR3 protein: CSASRGNTIYF

CDR3 length: 19
V gene: TRBV4-3
D gene: TRBD2
J gene: TRBJ2-7
clone size: NA
CDR3 DNA: TGCGCCAGCAGCCAAGACGCTTATGTAGCGGGAGGGCTGAGTCCAGAGCAGTACTTC
CDR3 protein: CASSQDAYVAGGLSPEQYF

CDR3 length: 14
V gene: TRBV6-2/TRBV6-3
D gene: NA
J gene: TRBJ1-1
clone size: NA
CDR3 DNA: TGTGCCAGCAGCCCCTATCTGGGAGACACTGAAGCTTTCTTT
CDR3 protein: CASSPYLGDTEAFF

CDR3 length: 16
V gene: TRBV4-3
D gene: NA
J gene: TRBJ2-1
clone size: NA
CDR3 DNA: TGCGCCAGCAGCCAAGATTTGGCCGCGAAAGAGAATGAGCAGTTCTTC
CDR3 protein: CASSQDLAAKENEQFF

CDR3 length: 15
V gene: TRBV3-1
D gene: TRBD1
J gene: TRBJ1-1
clone size: NA
CDR3 DNA: TGTGCCAGCAGCCAACTGGACAGGGTCTTCCCTGAAGCTTTCTTT
CDR3 protein: CASSQLDRVFPEAFF

CDR3 length: 12
V gene: TRBV5-1
D gene: NA
J gene: TRBJ2-1
clone size: NA
CDR3 DNA: TGCGCCAGCAGGGGAATAGACAATGAGCAGTTCTTC
CDR3 protein: CASRGIDNEQFF

CDR3 length: 15
V gene: TRBV15
D gene: TRBD1
J gene: TRBJ2-1
clone size: NA
CDR3 DNA: TGTGCCACCAGCACTCCGGACAGGTTTTTGTATGAGCAGTTCTTC
CDR3 protein: CATSTPDRFLYEQFF

CDR3 length: 15
V gene: TRBV27
D gene: TRBD1
J gene: TRBJ1-5
clone size: few
CDR3 DNA: TGTGCCAGCAGTTTAGGGACAGGGAGTAATCAGCCCCAGCATTTT
CDR3 protein: CASSLGTGSNQPQHF

CDR3 length: 12
V gene: TRBV12-3/TRBV12-4
D gene: NA
J gene: TRBJ2-5
clone size: few
CDR3 DNA: TGTGCCAGCAGCAAGTACCGAAAGACCCAGTACTTC
CDR3 protein: CASSKYRKTQYF

CDR3 length: 14
V gene: TRBV20-1
D gene: NA
J gene: TRBJ2-3
clone size: few
CDR3 DNA: TGCAGTGCTAGAGATCCGCAGGGGTGGGCTACGCAGTATTTT
CDR3 protein: CSARDPQGWATQYF

CDR3 length: 17
V gene: TRBV4-3
D gene: TRBD1
J gene: TRBJ2-2
clone size: few
CDR3 DNA: TGCGCCAGCAGCCTCACAACGGGACAGACATACACCGGGGAGCTGTTTTTT
CDR3 protein: CASSLTTGQTYTGELFF

CDR3 length: 14
V gene: TRBV20-1
D gene: TRBD2
J gene: TRBJ2-3
clone size: few
CDR3 DNA: TGCAGTGCTAGGGCTAGCGGGCCGGCAGATACGCAGTATTTT
CDR3 protein: CSARASGPADTQYF

CDR3 length: 18
V gene: TRBV7-3
D gene: NA
J gene: TRBJ1-1
clone size: NA
CDR3 DNA: TGTGCCAGCAGCTTAGGGGTTGTCAGGGGAGTCGGGAACACTGAAGCTTTCTTT
CDR3 protein: CASSLGVVRGVGNTEAFF

CDR3 length: 17
V gene: TRBV18
D gene: TRBD2
J gene: TRBJ2-5
clone size: NA
CDR3 DNA: TGTGCCAGCTCGCCAATAGCGGGAGGGACCGGGCACGAGACCCAGTACTTC
CDR3 protein: CASSPIAGGTGHETQYF

CDR3 length: 15
V gene: TRBV5-8
D gene: NA
J gene: TRBJ1-2
clone size: NA
CDR3 DNA: TGTGCCAGCAGCCCATGGGTATCCGATAACTATGGCTACACCTTC
CDR3 protein: CASSPWVSDNYGYTF

CDR3 length: 16
V gene: TRBV10-3
D gene: NA
J gene: TRBJ1-3
clone size: NA
CDR3 DNA: TGTGCCATCAAGGGGACACCCGAATTCTCTGGAAACACCATATATTTT
CDR3 protein: CAIKGTPEFSGNTIYF

CDR3 length: 15
V gene: TRBV28
D gene: NA
J gene: TRBJ1-5
clone size: NA
CDR3 DNA: TGTGCCAGCAGCCCCCCGGCCCGAGGAGGACAGCCCCAGCATTTT
CDR3 protein: CASSPPARGGQPQHF

CDR3 length: 17
V gene: TRBV5-1
D gene: NA
J gene: TRBJ1-6
clone size: NA
CDR3 DNA: TGCGCCAGCAGGCTCGACGGGGGTATCTCCTATAATTCACCCCTCCACTTT
CDR3 protein: CASRLDGGISYNSPLHF

CDR3 length: 14
V gene: TRBV12-3/TRBV12-4
D gene: NA
J gene: TRBJ2-7
clone size: few
CDR3 DNA: TGTGCCAGCAGCCCAGATTTACACCGTTACGAGCAGTACTTC
CDR3 protein: CASSPDLHRYEQYF

CDR3 length: 12
V gene: TRBV6-5
D gene: NA
J gene: TRBJ1-1
clone size: few
CDR3 DNA: TGTGCCAGCAGTCCCCGGGACGGTGAAGCTTTCTTT
CDR3 protein: CASSPRDGEAFF

CDR3 length: 15
V gene: TRBV20-1
D gene: TRBD2
J gene: TRBJ2-5
clone size: NA
CDR3 DNA: TGCAGTGCTAGAGATGGTAGCGGGAGGTCAGAGACCCAGTACTTC
CDR3 protein: CSARDGSGRSETQYF

CDR3 length: 15
V gene: TRBV27
D gene: TRBD1
J gene: TRBJ2-1
clone size: once
CDR3 DNA: TGTGCCAGCAGTTACCACAGGGGGGTTTACAATGAGCAGTTCTTC
CDR3 protein: CASSYHRGVYNEQFF

CDR3 length: 19
V gene: TRBV28
D gene: TRBD1
J gene: TRBJ2-6
clone size: NA
CDR3 DNA: TGTGCCAGCAGTTCGGGGGACAGGGGATCCCCCTCTGGGGCCAACGTCCTGACTTTC
CDR3 protein: CASSSGDRGSPSGANVLTF

CDR3 length: 14
V gene: TRBV12-3/TRBV12-4
D gene: NA
J gene: TRBJ1-5
clone size: few
CDR3 DNA: TGTGCCAGCAGTTTCAGGGATGTCAATCAGCCCCAGCATTTT
CDR3 protein: CASSFRDVNQPQHF